The 8 T cell receptor beta chains reported below all come from one sample, sequenced in a study of identical twins. TCRdb redid the calling of the 5' RACE reads with MiXCR, one entry per CDR3 protein. The sample contains roughly 490,000 distinct CDR3 sequences, roughly an eighth of which appear only once. This same sample was also taken into another study, of yellow fever vaccine responses in identical twins.

The sequencing sample was made of CD4+ T cells sorted from blood. Receptors originate from a woman under 30 in good health.

This clonotype was observed a few times. The chain couples TRBV20-1 to TRBJ2-7, with 13 bases matching TRBD2. The junction had 3 bases not matched to a gene; V was cut back by 0 bases and J by 1 base. This CDR3 is 16 amino acids long. Germline CDR1 reads DFQATT; CDR2 reads SNEGSKA (reference sequence). Here the CDR3 DNA reads TGCAGTGCTAGAGATCGGGGACTAGCGGGGTCCTACGAGCAGTACTTC. Its translation: CSARDRGLAGSYEQYF.

This clonotype has just a few counts. The V call is TRBV12-3 or TRBV12-4, the J call TRBJ2-7; TRBD2 matches 11 bases. V lost 4 bases, J lost 6 bases, and 8 bases stayed unmatched. This CDR3 contains 15 residues. CDR3: CASSSASGRWGEQYF. The CDR3 DNA is TGTGCCAGCAGTTCGGCTAGCGGGAGGTGGGGCGAGCAGTACTTC.

The sample holds many counts of this clonotype. This chain links TRBV6-1 with TRBJ2-7, with 7 positions matching TRBD1. The CDR3 length is 14 residues. Germline V CDR1 and CDR2: MNHNS, SASEGT. J was trimmed by 4 bases and V by 7 bases; bases with no gene match: 10. CDR3 in amino acids: CASTPGQLFYEQYF. In DNA, the CDR3 is TGTGCCAGCACACCGGGACAGCTTTTTTACGAGCAGTACTTC.

J is TRBJ2-1 and V is TRBV7-3, with 8 nucleotides matching TRBD2. CDR1 SGHTA and CDR2 FQGTGA come from the germline V gene. J lost 7 bases, V lost 3 bases, and 11 bases had no gene match. The CDR3 runs 16 residues. CDR3 nucleotide sequence: TGTGCCAGCAGCTTGCGGACTAACACGGGAGGGAATGAGCAGTTCTTC. The encoded protein is CASSLRTNTGGNEQFF.

The chain is built from TRBV7-2 and TRBJ2-7, with 9 bases aligning to TRBD2. The germline CDR1 and CDR2 sequences are SGHTA and FQGNSA. CDR3 length: 14 residues. V lost 3 bases to trimming and J lost 3 bases; unmatched junction nucleotides: 3. Written as DNA, the CDR3 is TGTGCCAGCAGCTTTATGACTAGCGGCTACGAGCAGTACTTC. As protein: CASSFMTSGYEQYF.

This clonotype was counted at least ten times. The chain carries TRBV4-1 and TRBJ2-7; D is perhaps TRBD1 (6 bases). V was trimmed by 5 bases and J by 3 bases, leaving 11 bases between them. Looked up from germline, CDR1 is MGHRA and CDR2 is YSYEKL. The CDR3 has 13 amino acids. In nucleotides, the CDR3 is TGCGCCAGCAGCTCCGACAGGATCTACGAGCAGTACTTC. Translation gives CASSSDRIYEQYF.

The sample holds a few counts of this clonotype. This sequence joins TRBV20-1 and TRBJ2-1; 8 bases line up with TRBD2. This CDR3 comprises 11 residues. V shed 7 bases, J shed 9 bases, and the junction held 5 bases outside the gene matches. Germline V lookup: CDR1 DFQATT, CDR2 SNEGSKA (reference sequence). The CDR3 loop is CSVGRGVEQFF. The CDR3 DNA sequence: TGCAGTGTAGGGCGGGGGGTTGAGCAGTTCTTC.

At least ten counts were recorded for this clonotype. This sequence joins TRBV6-1 and TRBJ2-2; D ambiguous. Germline CDR1 and CDR2: MNHNS and SASEGT. The V and J ends lost 7 bases and 2 bases respectively, with 8 bases between them. The CDR3 contains 13 residues. The CDR3 DNA reads as TGTGCCAGCACCCGACCAAACACCGGGGAGCTGTTTTTT. It encodes CASTRPNTGELFF.